What follows are 12 T cell receptor beta chains derived from one specimen sequenced in a study of blood T cell repertoires in COVID-19. TCRdb's table, derived via immunoSEQ multiplex PCR, lists solely in-frame clones and lacks some. In the table there are approximately 170,000 clones, 80% to 90% of which are singletons. Sequencing was performed on PBMCs or T cells enriched from blood (not recorded which). Every receptor here comes from a woman aged 50 to 60 who had recovered from COVID-19.

The CDR3 sequence is CASSIRASQPQHF. DNA of the CDR3: TGTGCCAGTAGTATCAGGGCTAGTCAGCCCCAGCATTTT. This chain links TRBV19 with TRBJ1-5, with D possibly matching TRBD1 (5 bases). The germline V and J ends were trimmed by 3 bases and 6 bases, with 9 bases remaining between them. CDR1 and CDR2 (germline): LNHDA, SQIVND (reference sequence). The CDR3 loop spans 13 amino acids. The whole variable domain, filled in from reference TRBV19 and TRBJ1-5, reads DGGITQSPKYLFRKEGQNVTLSCEQNLNHDAMYWYRQDPGQGLRLIYYSQIVNDFQKGDIAEGYSVSREKKESFPLTVTSAQKNPTAFYLCASSIRASQPQHFGDGTRLSIL.

The chain employs TRBV2 and TRBJ2-7, with TRBD1 identical over 11 bases. Germline V gene lookup returns CDR1 SNHLY and CDR2 FYNNEI. The CDR3 sequence is 14 residues long. Losses at the gene ends were 7 bases for V and 3 bases for J; bases not matched to a gene: 5. Here the CDR3 reads CASTRGQGDYEQYF. The CDR3 bases are TGTGCCAGCACCCGGGGACAGGGGGACTACGAGCAGTACTTC.

This clone is a singleton in its sample. The chain's CDR3 is CATSDSDRPYNEQFF. The CDR3 DNA sequence: TGTGCCACCAGTGATTCGGACAGGCCCTACAATGAGCAGTTCTTC. The rearrangement joins TRBV24-1 to TRBJ2-1, with 7 positions matching TRBD1. This CDR3 region has 15 residues. From germline, CDR1 is KGHDR and CDR2 SFDVKD. The ends lost 2 bases at V and 2 bases at J; junction bases unmatched: 2.

Note on this clone: Other DNA sequences in the same sample also yield this CDR3. J is TRBJ2-2 and V is TRBV5-4; D gene ambiguous. V lost 0 bases and J 2 bases, leaving 8 bases between the germline ends. The length of the CDR3 is 15 residues. Germline CDR1 and CDR2: SGHNT and YYREEE (reference sequence). The CDR3 DNA reads TGTGCCAGCAGCTTGGGGCAGGTTAACACCGGGGAGCTGTTTTTT. The encoded protein is CASSLGQVNTGELFF.

This clone has only a few counts. The chain employs TRBV7-2 and TRBJ2-2, with D tentatively TRBD1 (5 bases). The V end lost 3 bases, the J end lost 4 bases, and 12 bases lay between the germline ends. There are 15 residues in the CDR3. CDR1 and CDR2 (germline): SGHTA, FQGNSA. The CDR3 region is CASSFPLTGTGELFF. The CDR3 bases are TGTGCCAGCAGCTTCCCCCTTACAGGCACCGGGGAGCTGTTTTTT.

This rearrangement joins TRBV15 to TRBJ2-7, with TRBD1 identical over 7 bases. The germline CDR1 and CDR2 sequences are LNHNV and YYDKDF (reference sequence). The CDR3 loop spans 13 amino acids. V gave up 4 bases and J gave up 6 bases; unmatched junction bases: 6. CDR3 nucleotides: TGTGCCACCAGCATCCAAGACAGGGCCGAGCAGTACTTC. Protein sequence: CATSIQDRAEQYF.

This rearrangement joins TRBV18 to TRBJ2-3; D is perhaps TRBD1 (5 bases). This CDR3 has 13 residues. The ends were cut back, 3 bases at V and 9 bases at J, with 13 bases in the middle. Germline V gene data show CDR1 as KGHSH and CDR2 as LQKENI. The CDR3 spells CASSPVQGGTQYF. DNA for the CDR3: TGTGCCAGCTCACCGGTTCAGGGTGGGACGCAGTATTTT. Full variable domain (missing parts from reference TRBV18 and TRBJ2-3): NAGVMQNPRHLVRRRGQEARLRCSPMKGHSHVYWYRQLPEEGLKFMVYLQKENIIDESGMPKERFSAEFPKEGPSILRIQQVVRGDSAAYFCASSPVQGGTQYFGPGTRLTVL.

This clone was detected only a few times. The chain is built from TRBV18 and TRBJ2-7; maybe TRBD1 (7 bases). Trimming shortened V by 6 bases and J by 7 bases, and 13 bases separated the two germline ends. The CDR3 spans 12 residues. Germline CDR1 and CDR2: KGHSH and LQKENI. The CDR3 bases are TGTGCCAGCTCGACAGGGAGGAGGGAGCAGTACTTC. Protein product: CASSTGRREQYF.

The V call is TRBV19, the J call TRBJ2-4; 9 bases match TRBD1. CDR1 is LNHDA, CDR2 SQIVND, per germline (reference sequence). The CDR3 has 16 amino acids. Losses at the gene ends were 6 bases for V and 4 bases for J; bases not matched to a gene: 10. The CDR3 coding sequence is TGTGCCAGTAGCATAACCCTGGGACAGGGAAAAAACATTCAGTACTTC. Translation gives CASSITLGQGKNIQYF. Filled out from reference TRBV19 and TRBJ2-4, the complete variable domain reads DGGITQSPKYLFRKEGQNVTLSCEQNLNHDAMYWYRQDPGQGLRLIYYSQIVNDFQKGDIAEGYSVSREKKESFPLTVTSAQKNPTAFYLCASSITLGQGKNIQYFGAGTRLSVL.

The chain combines TRBV28 with TRBJ1-5, with TRBD1 matching over 8 bases. Germline V gene sequence: CDR1 MDHEN, CDR2 SYDVKM. V gave up 6 bases and J gave up 6 bases; unmatched junction bases: 10. The length of the CDR3 is 15 residues. CDR3 in amino acids: CASRKDRALGQPQHF. The CDR3 DNA reads as TGTGCCAGCAGAAAGGACAGGGCTCTAGGTCAGCCCCAGCATTTT.

This clone was seen once. Other DNA sequences in the sample encode the same CDR3. The chain couples TRBV11-2 to TRBJ2-1, with D unclear. The CDR3 contains 13 residues. The V and J ends lost 0 bases and 5 bases respectively, with 5 bases between them. The germline V gene encodes CDR1 SGHAT and CDR2 FQNNGV. CDR3 protein: CASSLDRDNEQFF. The CDR3 DNA sequence: TGTGCCAGCAGCTTAGATAGAGACAATGAGCAGTTCTTC.

The rearrangement joins TRBV5-1 to TRBJ1-1; D is uncertain. The V gene lost 4 bases and the J gene lost 1 base, with 8 bases spanning the gap. Germline values: CDR1 SGHRS, CDR2 YFSETQ. The CDR3 spans 13 residues. As DNA, the CDR3 is TGCGCCAGCAGCCCGCCAGGGAACACTGAAGCTTTCTTT. This encodes CASSPPGNTEAFF.